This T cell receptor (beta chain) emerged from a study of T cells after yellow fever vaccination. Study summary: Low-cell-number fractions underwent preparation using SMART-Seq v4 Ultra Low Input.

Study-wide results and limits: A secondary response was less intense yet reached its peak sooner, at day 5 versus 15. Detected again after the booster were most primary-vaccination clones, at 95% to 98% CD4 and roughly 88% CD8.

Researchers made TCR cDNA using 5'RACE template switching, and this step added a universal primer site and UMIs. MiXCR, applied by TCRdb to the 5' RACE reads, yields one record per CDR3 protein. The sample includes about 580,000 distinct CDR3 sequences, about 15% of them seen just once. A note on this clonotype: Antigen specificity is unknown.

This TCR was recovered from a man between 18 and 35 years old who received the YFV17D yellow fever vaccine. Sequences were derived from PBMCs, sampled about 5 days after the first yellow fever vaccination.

CDR3 in amino acids: CSATLVPKTDTQYF. The CDR3 DNA follows: TGCAGTGCTACTTTGGTTCCTAAAACAGATACGCAGTATTTT. The chain employs TRBV20-1 and TRBJ2-3; no clear D. Trimming shortened V by 4 bases and J by 3 bases, and 14 bases separated the two germline ends. The germline V gene has CDR1 DFQATT and CDR2 SNEGSKA (reference sequence). The CDR3 consists of 14 residues.